This T cell receptor beta chain stems from a study of cytomegalovirus exposure and HLA in healthy donors. Study results and limitations: The finding came from a later analysis; first-cohort TCR clusters tended to co-occur in the 130 or so validation repertoires. Cytomegalovirus-associated TCR beta chains were listed, numbering some 150.

In the case of this clone: The target antigen is unknown.

CDR1 is MDHEN, CDR2 SYDVKM, per germline. The ends lost 3 bases at V and 8 bases at J; junction bases unmatched: 5. The length of the CDR3 is 14 residues. Only in-frame clones appear in the TCRdb table, and some are missing; sequencing was by immunoSEQ multiplex PCR. Altogether about 120,000 clones are present, over 85% being singletons, with the ten largest covering over 1.5%. The V and J genes are TRBV28 and TRBJ2-1; 9 bases map to TRBD1. The TCR originated in a woman aged 18-29 years in good health and CMV-seronegative. The sequenced material came from PBMCs. As DNA, the CDR3 is TGTGCCAGCAGTTTGCGTACAGGGGGCGATGAGCAGTTCTTC. This gives the protein CASSLRTGGDEQFF.